A selection of T cell receptor beta chains follows, all from one sample in a study of blood T cell repertoires in COVID-19. This table comes from immunoSEQ multiplex PCR, and its TCRdb copy is limited to in-frame clones, with some not included. This table has some 65,000 clones, roughly 87% appearing once. Sequenced sample: peripheral blood. All receptors derive from a man aged 45-65 years with COVID-19, enrolled during active disease. The CDR3 runs from the conserved cysteine through the conserved F or W. A D gene is named only where the DNA matches it firmly. Rows give clone size only sometimes, using once, few, many, or a class for an expanded clone.

v_call,clone_size,d_call,j_call,cdr3_nt,cdr3_aa
TRBV7-8,.,.,TRBJ2-7,TGTGCCAGCAGCTTAGACCACAGGTATTCCTACGAGCAGTACTTC,CASSLDHRYSYEQYF
TRBV27,.,TRBD1,TRBJ2-7,TGTGCCAGCAGCTGGACAGGGACCTACGAGCAGTACTTC,CASSWTGTYEQYF
TRBV5-4,once,TRBD1,TRBJ1-2,TGTGCCAGCAGCTTGGTGGGACAGGGCTATGGCTACACCTTC,CASSLVGQGYGYTF
TRBV9,.,TRBD1,TRBJ1-2,TGTGCCAGCAGCGTAGGGGGACAGGGCTCTAACTATGGCTACACCTTC,CASSVGGQGSNYGYTF
TRBV19,.,.,TRBJ1-1,TGTGCCAGTACGGGTGCCCTTGAAGCTTTCTTT,CASTGALEAFF
TRBV19,once,TRBD1,TRBJ2-7,TGTGCCAGCATGGACAGGGCCAACACCTACGAGCAGTACTTC,CASMDRANTYEQYF
TRBV3-1/TRBV3-2,.,TRBD2,TRBJ2-5,TGTGCCAGCAGCACGCGGACTAGCGGGAGTAGGGAGACCCAGTACTTC,CASSTRTSGSRETQYF
TRBV7-9,once,TRBD1,TRBJ1-2,TGTGCCAGCAGCTCGGACAGGGGGCGAATCCATGGCTACACCTTC,CASSSDRGRIHGYTF
TRBV6-5,.,.,TRBJ1-5,TGTGCCAGCAGTAACAGGAGACGCAATCAGCCCCAGCATTTT,CASSNRRRNQPQHF
TRBV18,.,.,TRBJ2-7,TGTGCCAGCTCACCACGGGGAAACGGGGACGAGCAGTACTTC,CASSPRGNGDEQYF
TRBV7-9,once,.,TRBJ1-3,TGTGCCAGCAGCTTAGTTGTGGTCCGGAACACCATATATTTT,CASSLVVVRNTIYF
TRBV3-1/TRBV3-2,.,.,TRBJ2-7,TGTGCCAGCAGCCAAGCGTACGAGCAGTACTTC,CASSQAYEQYF
TRBV5-6,.,.,TRBJ2-7,TGTGCCAGCAGCTTAGCCCCCGGGGGTGCTTACGAGCAGTACTTC,CASSLAPGGAYEQYF
TRBV3-1/TRBV3-2,.,.,TRBJ2-5,TGTGCCAGCAGCCAAGGATTCGGTGGATTAGCGAGCCAAGAGACCCAGTACTTC,CASSQGFGGLASQETQYF
TRBV7-8,.,.,TRBJ2-7,TGTGCCAGCAGCTTAGCGGGCAGGGGGGCCTACGAGCAGTACTTC,CASSLAGRGAYEQYF
TRBV11-2,.,.,TRBJ1-3,TGTGCCAGCAGCTCCGTTAGAGGCTCTGGAAACACCATATATTTT,CASSSVRGSGNTIYF
TRBV7-2,.,TRBD2,TRBJ2-7,TGTGCCAGCAGCTCGACTAGCGGCTCCTCCTACGAGCAGTACTTC,CASSSTSGSSYEQYF
TRBV28,.,.,TRBJ1-5,TGTGCCAGCAAGAAGGGACTCCGGCGCGATCAGCCCCAGCATTTT,CASKKGLRRDQPQHF
TRBV4-1,once,.,TRBJ2-3,TGCGCCAGCAGCCAAGTAGTAACGGCAGATACGCAGTATTTT,CASSQVVTADTQYF
TRBV30,once,.,TRBJ2-7,TGTGCCTGGAGTGTACCCGGAGCCCGCGAGCAGTACTTC,CAWSVPGAREQYF
TRBV7-2,.,.,TRBJ2-2,TGTGCCAGCAGCCTAGACAGGATCAGCACCGGGGAGCTGTTTTTT,CASSLDRISTGELFF
TRBV19,.,.,TRBJ1-5,TGTGCCAGTAGTATTAAGGGTAGGGAGGGCAATCAGCCCCAGCATTTT,CASSIKGREGNQPQHF
TRBV28,.,.,TRBJ2-7,TGTGCCAGCAAGCCCGCCAGGTCAGCCTACGAGCAGTACTTC,CASKPARSAYEQYF
TRBV28,few,TRBD2,TRBJ2-7,TGTGCCAGCAGTTCCCTCCGAGCGGGGTCCTACGAGCAGTACTTC,CASSSLRAGSYEQYF
TRBV6-2/TRBV6-3,.,TRBD2,TRBJ2-7,TGTGCCAGCAGTTACCCGCGACTAGCGGGATTACTCTACGAGCAGTACTTC,CASSYPRLAGLLYEQYF
TRBV10-3,once,TRBD1,TRBJ2-2,TGTGCCATCAGTGGGGGGACAGGTCGAGGACTCGAGGAGCTGTTTTTT,CAISGGTGRGLEELFF
TRBV28,.,.,TRBJ1-5,TGTGCCAGCAGTTCTTTAGTAGGGGCAGTCTTTAACCTCAATCAGCCCCAGCATTTT,CASSSLVGAVFNLNQPQHF
TRBV3-1/TRBV3-2,.,TRBD1,TRBJ1-5,TGTGCCAGCAGCCTGGGACAGGGGAACAATCCCCAGCATTTT,CASSLGQGNNPQHF
TRBV6-5,.,.,TRBJ1-1,TGTGCCAGCAGTTACACCCGAGCTGGCACTGAAGCTTTCTTT,CASSYTRAGTEAFF
TRBV27,.,.,TRBJ1-2,TGTGCCAGCAGCCGCAGGGGCTATGGCTACACCTTC,CASSRRGYGYTF
TRBV6-5,.,TRBD2,TRBJ2-3,TGTGCCAGCGGCGGGAGGCTCACAGATACGCAGTATTTT,CASGGRLTDTQYF
TRBV5-6,few,TRBD1,TRBJ1-1,TGTGCCGGCAGCACAGGGGGTTTGAACACTGAAGCTTTCTTT,CAGSTGGLNTEAFF
TRBV30,.,TRBD2,TRBJ2-5,TGTGCCTGGAGAGCGGGAGTGATCCAAGAGACCCAGTACTTC,CAWRAGVIQETQYF
TRBV5-1,.,.,TRBJ2-3,TGCGCCAGCAGCTTGGTCCAACCGGGTACAGATACGCAGTATTTT,CASSLVQPGTDTQYF
TRBV2,once,TRBD1,TRBJ1-2,TGTGCCAGCAGTTGGGACAGGGGAAACTATGGCTACACCTTC,CASSWDRGNYGYTF